This is a list of T cell receptor beta chains from one sample in a study of CD4 T cells in relation to SARS-CoV-2 and coronaviruses. These receptors' targets are unknown. Profiled with immunoSEQ multiplex PCR; TCRdb holds only in-frame clones, not every one. The data hold some 40,000 clones, with around 74% observed a single time. The specimen was memory CD4+ T cells from PBMCs, cultured in vitro. The receptors derive from an adult with COVID-19. Both conserved end residues are part of each CDR3. The D gene is left open where the match is weak. Not every row has a clone size; where given, it reads once, few, many or a size class.

v_call: TRBV19
j_call: TRBJ2-1
clone_size: .
d_call: TRBD2
cdr3_aa: CASSRRGTSGSGAYNEQFF
cdr3_nt: TGTGCCAGTAGCCGGAGAGGGACTAGCGGGAGTGGGGCCTACAATGAGCAGTTCTTC

v_call: TRBV6-5
j_call: TRBJ2-7
clone_size: .
d_call: TRBD2
cdr3_aa: CASSSPGLAYYEQYF
cdr3_nt: TGTGCCAGCAGTTCCCCGGGACTAGCCTACTACGAGCAGTACTTC

v_call: TRBV7-9
j_call: TRBJ2-7
clone_size: .
d_call: .
cdr3_aa: CASSLGRIPIDEQYF
cdr3_nt: TGTGCCAGCAGCTTAGGTAGGATACCCATCGACGAGCAGTACTTC

v_call: TRBV7-8
j_call: TRBJ1-5
clone_size: .
d_call: .
cdr3_aa: CASTKKQGSNQPQHF
cdr3_nt: TGTGCCAGCACCAAAAAACAGGGTAGCAATCAGCCCCAGCATTTT

v_call: TRBV30
j_call: TRBJ1-2
clone_size: .
d_call: .
cdr3_aa: CAWSGRGGGYGYTF
cdr3_nt: TGTGCCTGGAGTGGGAGGGGGGGCGGCTATGGCTACACCTTC

v_call: TRBV11-1
j_call: TRBJ2-5
clone_size: once
d_call: .
cdr3_aa: CASSPDSGETQYF
cdr3_nt: TGTGCCAGCAGCCCGGACAGCGGGGAGACCCAGTACTTC

v_call: TRBV4-1
j_call: TRBJ2-3
clone_size: .
d_call: TRBD2
cdr3_aa: CASSQGGGGRTDTQYF
cdr3_nt: TGCGCCAGCAGCCAAGGGGGCGGCGGGAGGACAGATACGCAGTATTTT

v_call: TRBV4-1
j_call: TRBJ2-7
clone_size: .
d_call: .
cdr3_aa: CASSQVNMGWADEQYF
cdr3_nt: TGCGCCAGCAGCCAAGTGAATATGGGGTGGGCGGACGAGCAGTACTTC

v_call: TRBV7-9
j_call: TRBJ2-1
clone_size: once
d_call: .
cdr3_aa: CASSLLGTPYNEQFF
cdr3_nt: TGTGCCAGCAGCTTATTAGGGACCCCCTACAATGAGCAGTTCTTC

v_call: TRBV20-1
j_call: TRBJ2-5
clone_size: few
d_call: .
cdr3_aa: CSASVSPETQYF
cdr3_nt: TGCAGTGCTAGTGTCAGCCCAGAGACCCAGTACTTC

v_call: TRBV3-1/TRBV3-2
j_call: TRBJ1-2
clone_size: .
d_call: .
cdr3_aa: CASSHGGNGYTF
cdr3_nt: TGTGCCAGCAGCCATGGCGGGAATGGCTACACCTTC

v_call: TRBV7-9
j_call: TRBJ1-2
clone_size: .
d_call: TRBD1
cdr3_aa: CASSLGQGHGYTF
cdr3_nt: TGTGCCAGCAGCCTTGGACAGGGGCATGGCTACACCTTC

v_call: TRBV28
j_call: TRBJ1-2
clone_size: .
d_call: .
cdr3_aa: CASGLSDRPLNTF
cdr3_nt: TGTGCCAGCGGACTAAGCGACAGGCCCCTTAACACCTTC

v_call: TRBV6-5
j_call: TRBJ2-3
clone_size: .
d_call: TRBD1
cdr3_aa: CASNPGQGTDTQYF
cdr3_nt: TGTGCCAGCAACCCGGGACAGGGAACAGATACGCAGTATTTT

v_call: TRBV3-1/TRBV3-2
j_call: TRBJ2-3
clone_size: .
d_call: TRBD2
cdr3_aa: CASSHGTLAGDTDTQYF
cdr3_nt: TGTGCCAGCAGCCATGGAACCTTAGCGGGGGACACAGATACGCAGTATTTT

v_call: TRBV2
j_call: TRBJ2-1
clone_size: once
d_call: .
cdr3_aa: CASSDNSGQQFF
cdr3_nt: TGTGCCAGCAGTGATAATAGCGGACAGCAGTTCTTC

v_call: TRBV4-3
j_call: TRBJ2-5
clone_size: .
d_call: TRBD2
cdr3_aa: CASSQDLSGGGETQYF
cdr3_nt: TGCGCCAGCAGCCAAGATTTGTCGGGAGGGGGAGAGACCCAGTACTTC

v_call: TRBV7-9
j_call: TRBJ1-6
clone_size: .
d_call: TRBD1
cdr3_aa: CASSWGQWSPLHF
cdr3_nt: TGTGCCAGCAGCTGGGGACAGTGGTCACCCCTCCACTTT

v_call: TRBV4-1
j_call: TRBJ2-5
clone_size: .
d_call: TRBD1
cdr3_aa: CASSQDLGQGLWTQYF
cdr3_nt: TGCGCCAGCAGCCAAGATCTAGGACAGGGTTTATGGACCCAGTACTTC

v_call: TRBV6-6
j_call: TRBJ2-1
clone_size: .
d_call: .
cdr3_aa: CASSYSDYYKFDEQFF
cdr3_nt: TGTGCCAGCAGTTACTCAGACTACTACAAGTTCGATGAGCAGTTCTTC

v_call: TRBV28
j_call: TRBJ2-5
clone_size: once
d_call: TRBD1
cdr3_aa: CATIRLQGAGETQYF
cdr3_nt: TGTGCCACCATACGGCTACAGGGGGCGGGAGAGACCCAGTACTTC

v_call: TRBV5-4
j_call: TRBJ2-5
clone_size: few
d_call: TRBD2
cdr3_aa: CASSSGGAGERETQYF
cdr3_nt: TGTGCCAGCAGCTCCGGGGGAGCGGGAGAAAGGGAGACCCAGTACTTC

v_call: TRBV6-2/TRBV6-3
j_call: TRBJ2-1
clone_size: .
d_call: .
cdr3_aa: CASSYIGSYNEQFF
cdr3_nt: TGTGCCAGCAGTTACATCGGCTCCTACAATGAGCAGTTCTTC

v_call: TRBV7-9
j_call: TRBJ2-1
clone_size: few
d_call: TRBD2
cdr3_aa: CASSPKLGGLAGGQFF
cdr3_nt: TGTGCCAGCAGCCCCAAACTGGGGGGACTAGCGGGCGGGCAGTTCTTC

v_call: TRBV24-1
j_call: TRBJ1-2
clone_size: once
d_call: TRBD1
cdr3_aa: CATSDDRDYGYTF
cdr3_nt: TGTGCCACCAGTGATGACAGGGACTATGGCTACACCTTC

v_call: TRBV6-2/TRBV6-3
j_call: TRBJ2-3
clone_size: once
d_call: .
cdr3_aa: CASSYSIKAGITDTQYF
cdr3_nt: TGTGCCAGCAGTTACTCGATAAAAGCGGGCATAACAGATACGCAGTATTTT

v_call: TRBV21-1
j_call: TRBJ1-2
clone_size: .
d_call: .
cdr3_aa: CASSKVAGPLANYGYTF
cdr3_nt: TGTGCCAGCAGCAAAGTCGCGGGGCCCTTAGCTAACTATGGCTACACCTTC

v_call: TRBV6-5
j_call: TRBJ2-2
clone_size: .
d_call: .
cdr3_aa: CASSYRSSVNTGELFF
cdr3_nt: TGTGCCAGCAGTTACCGCTCTAGCGTTAACACCGGGGAGCTGTTTTTT

v_call: TRBV5-1
j_call: TRBJ2-5
clone_size: .
d_call: .
cdr3_aa: CASSLFTDQETQYF
cdr3_nt: TGCGCCAGCAGCTTGTTTACAGACCAAGAGACCCAGTACTTC

v_call: TRBV7-2
j_call: TRBJ2-6
clone_size: .
d_call: TRBD1
cdr3_aa: CASSPRPGQRISGANVLTF
cdr3_nt: TGTGCCAGCAGCCCACGCCCGGGACAGCGTATCTCTGGGGCCAACGTCCTGACTTTC

v_call: TRBV12-5
j_call: TRBJ2-3
clone_size: few
d_call: TRBD1
cdr3_aa: CASGLGQGSDTQYF
cdr3_nt: TGTGCTAGTGGTTTGGGACAGGGGTCAGATACGCAGTATTTT

v_call: TRBV5-1
j_call: TRBJ1-3
clone_size: few
d_call: .
cdr3_aa: CASSLDYSGNTIYF
cdr3_nt: TGCGCCAGCAGCTTGGACTACTCTGGAAACACCATATATTTT

v_call: TRBV29-1
j_call: TRBJ2-2
clone_size: .
d_call: TRBD1
cdr3_aa: CSGQGNTGELFF
cdr3_nt: TGCAGCGGACAGGGGAACACCGGGGAGCTGTTTTTT

v_call: TRBV4-1
j_call: TRBJ1-1
clone_size: .
d_call: .
cdr3_aa: CASSPVGAGNTEAFF
cdr3_nt: TGCGCCAGCAGCCCCGTAGGGGCAGGGAACACTGAAGCTTTCTTT

v_call: TRBV14
j_call: TRBJ2-3
clone_size: .
d_call: TRBD2
cdr3_aa: CASSQDRLAAGTDTQYF
cdr3_nt: TGTGCCAGCAGCCAAGATCGGCTAGCGGCGGGCACAGATACGCAGTATTTT

v_call: TRBV4-1
j_call: TRBJ2-1
clone_size: .
d_call: TRBD2
cdr3_aa: CASSQHGLAGPVF
cdr3_nt: TGCGCCAGCAGCCAACATGGGCTAGCGGGACCCGTCTTC

v_call: TRBV11-2
j_call: TRBJ2-5
clone_size: .
d_call: .
cdr3_aa: CASSLEDSTLGTQYF
cdr3_nt: TGTGCCAGCAGCTTAGAAGACTCTACCTTGGGGACCCAGTACTTC

v_call: TRBV7-9
j_call: TRBJ2-3
clone_size: few
d_call: TRBD1
cdr3_aa: CASSSDRGPVGQQYF
cdr3_nt: TGTGCCAGCAGCTCGGACAGGGGCCCTGTCGGCCAGCAGTATTTT

v_call: TRBV3-1/TRBV3-2
j_call: TRBJ2-3
clone_size: .
d_call: TRBD2
cdr3_aa: CASSQRLAGGPADTQYF
cdr3_nt: TGTGCCAGCAGCCAACGACTAGCGGGAGGGCCCGCAGATACGCAGTATTTT

v_call: TRBV3-1/TRBV3-2
j_call: TRBJ1-5
clone_size: .
d_call: TRBD1
cdr3_aa: CASSPDRDRPQHF
cdr3_nt: TGTGCCAGCAGCCCGGACAGGGACAGGCCCCAGCATTTT

v_call: TRBV28
j_call: TRBJ1-4
clone_size: .
d_call: .
cdr3_aa: CASSQGFANEKLFF
cdr3_nt: TGTGCCAGCAGCCAGGGGTTTGCTAATGAAAAACTGTTTTTT

v_call: TRBV2
j_call: TRBJ1-2
clone_size: few
d_call: TRBD1
cdr3_aa: CASSDRGHYGYTF
cdr3_nt: TGTGCCAGCAGTGACAGGGGGCACTATGGCTACACCTTC

v_call: TRBV6-5
j_call: TRBJ2-3
clone_size: .
d_call: TRBD1
cdr3_aa: CASSYTPGQGTDTQYF
cdr3_nt: TGTGCCAGCAGTTACACCCCGGGACAGGGCACAGATACGCAGTATTTT

v_call: TRBV3-1/TRBV3-2
j_call: TRBJ2-7
clone_size: .
d_call: .
cdr3_aa: CASSPGGFEQYF
cdr3_nt: TGTGCCAGCAGCCCCGGGGGTTTCGAGCAGTACTTC

v_call: TRBV5-1
j_call: TRBJ1-1
clone_size: .
d_call: .
cdr3_aa: CASRMDPMNTEAFF
cdr3_nt: TGCGCCAGCCGGATGGATCCCATGAACACTGAAGCTTTCTTT

v_call: TRBV2
j_call: TRBJ2-5
clone_size: .
d_call: .
cdr3_aa: CASRSMQNQETQYF
cdr3_nt: TGTGCCAGCAGGTCTATGCAGAACCAAGAGACCCAGTACTTC

v_call: TRBV6-2/TRBV6-3
j_call: TRBJ1-4
clone_size: once
d_call: .
cdr3_aa: CASSRHATNEKLFF
cdr3_nt: TGTGCCAGCAGCCGACATGCAACTAATGAAAAACTGTTTTTT

v_call: TRBV2
j_call: TRBJ2-4
clone_size: .
d_call: .
cdr3_aa: CASSIQNIQYF
cdr3_nt: TGTGCCAGCAGCATACAGAACATTCAGTACTTC

v_call: TRBV5-4
j_call: TRBJ2-7
clone_size: .
d_call: TRBD1
cdr3_aa: CASSSGGQVGSYEQYF
cdr3_nt: TGTGCCAGCAGCTCTGGGGGACAGGTCGGGTCCTACGAGCAGTACTTC